This is a list of T cell receptor beta chains from one sample in a study of OX40 agonist ivuxolimab in advanced cancers. The data were produced by immunoSEQ multiplex PCR, yet TCRdb's version contains in-frame clones alone and is incomplete. The table records under 70,000 clones, 75% to 90% of them present only once. The material was CD4+ or CD8+ T cells sorted from blood, obtained in a trial of the OX40 agonist ivuxolimab. These receptors were taken from an adult with an advanced solid tumor such as melanoma, head and neck, liver or kidney cancer. Both conserved end residues are part of each CDR3. The D gene is left open where the match is weak. Clone size is shown for a subset of rows, as once, few, many or a class of expanded clone.

D gene: TRBD2; V gene: TRBV11-2; clone size: NA; J gene: TRBJ2-5; CDR3 protein: CASSSFRLAGETQYF; CDR3 DNA: TGTGCCAGCAGCTCCTTCCGACTAGCGGGGGAGACCCAGTACTTC
D gene: TRBD1; V gene: TRBV7-6; clone size: NA; J gene: TRBJ2-3; CDR3 protein: CASSPPTGLLVDTQYF; CDR3 DNA: TGTGCCAGCAGCCCCCCGACAGGGCTCCTCGTGGATACGCAGTATTTT
D gene: NA; V gene: TRBV4-3; clone size: NA; J gene: TRBJ2-7; CDR3 protein: CASSQLALGVSAYEQYF; CDR3 DNA: TGCGCCAGCAGCCAACTGGCCCTCGGGGTGTCCGCCTACGAGCAGTACTTC
D gene: TRBD2; V gene: TRBV6-1; clone size: NA; J gene: TRBJ2-2; CDR3 protein: CASSEEWGRANTGELFF; CDR3 DNA: TGTGCCAGCAGTGAAGAGTGGGGGAGGGCGAACACCGGGGAGCTGTTTTTT
D gene: TRBD2; V gene: TRBV7-3; clone size: NA; J gene: TRBJ2-1; CDR3 protein: CASSLSPGVAGVQFF; CDR3 DNA: TGTGCCAGCAGCTTAAGCCCAGGAGTAGCGGGGGTGCAGTTCTTC
D gene: NA; V gene: TRBV9; clone size: NA; J gene: TRBJ1-1; CDR3 protein: CASSVGSAYTGAFF; CDR3 DNA: TGTGCCAGCAGCGTTGGATCGGCCTATACTGGGGCTTTCTTT
D gene: NA; V gene: TRBV15; clone size: NA; J gene: TRBJ2-4; CDR3 protein: CATSNTGGSSNIQYF; CDR3 DNA: TGTGCCACCAGCAATACTGGCGGCAGCTCAAACATTCAGTACTTC
D gene: NA; V gene: TRBV7-9; clone size: NA; J gene: TRBJ2-6; CDR3 protein: CASSLSSGANVLTF; CDR3 DNA: TGTGCCAGCAGCTTAAGCTCTGGGGCCAACGTCCTGACTTTC
D gene: NA; V gene: TRBV6-5; clone size: NA; J gene: TRBJ1-2; CDR3 protein: CASSYSLRDYGYTF; CDR3 DNA: TGTGCCAGCAGTTACAGCCTCAGGGACTATGGCTACACCTTC
D gene: NA; V gene: TRBV7-9; clone size: NA; J gene: TRBJ1-1; CDR3 protein: CASSEMEGTEAFF; CDR3 DNA: TGTGCCAGCAGCGAGATGGAGGGCACTGAAGCTTTCTTT
D gene: NA; V gene: TRBV10-3; clone size: NA; J gene: TRBJ2-1; CDR3 protein: CAILETQGERESEQFF; CDR3 DNA: TGTGCCATCCTAGAAACACAGGGGGAGCGGGAGAGTGAGCAGTTCTTC
D gene: TRBD2; V gene: TRBV6-5; clone size: NA; J gene: TRBJ2-5; CDR3 protein: CATTYGGALQETQYF; CDR3 DNA: TGTGCCACCACATACGGGGGGGCCCTCCAAGAGACCCAGTACTTC
D gene: NA; V gene: TRBV15; clone size: NA; J gene: TRBJ2-1; CDR3 protein: CATSPGYGEQFF; CDR3 DNA: TGTGCCACCAGCCCAGGGTATGGTGAGCAGTTCTTC
D gene: NA; V gene: TRBV5-5; clone size: NA; J gene: TRBJ1-5; CDR3 protein: CASSRTGHYSNQPQHF; CDR3 DNA: TGTGCCAGCAGCCGCACCGGTCATTATAGCAATCAGCCCCAGCATTTT
D gene: NA; V gene: TRBV5-6; clone size: NA; J gene: TRBJ2-7; CDR3 protein: CASSLVAREQYF; CDR3 DNA: TGTGCCAGCAGCTTGGTTGCGCGGGAGCAGTACTTC
D gene: NA; V gene: TRBV29-1; clone size: NA; J gene: TRBJ2-3; CDR3 protein: CSVEGMEGPLGTDTQYF; CDR3 DNA: TGCAGCGTTGAAGGAATGGAGGGACCTCTGGGCACAGATACGCAGTATTTT
D gene: NA; V gene: TRBV7-2; clone size: once; J gene: TRBJ2-3; CDR3 protein: CASSPVTSIYPYF; CDR3 DNA: TGTGCCAGCAGCCCCGTGACTAGTATTTATCCGTATTTT
D gene: TRBD1; V gene: TRBV7-9; clone size: NA; J gene: TRBJ2-7; CDR3 protein: CASSLDLVGTGFSEQYF; CDR3 DNA: TGTGCCAGCAGCTTAGATCTAGTTGGGACAGGGTTCTCCGAGCAGTACTTC
D gene: NA; V gene: TRBV28; clone size: NA; J gene: TRBJ1-4; CDR3 protein: CASTTTQIRARSVATNEKLFF; CDR3 DNA: TGTGCCAGCACCACCACACAAATCAGGGCCCGATCCGTTGCAACTAATGAAAAACTGTTTTTT
D gene: NA; V gene: TRBV6-6; clone size: NA; J gene: TRBJ1-2; CDR3 protein: CASSPVNGYTF; CDR3 DNA: TGTGCCAGCAGCCCAGTGAATGGCTACACCTTC
D gene: TRBD1; V gene: TRBV15; clone size: NA; J gene: TRBJ2-7; CDR3 protein: CATSRDIRGLSAEQYF; CDR3 DNA: TGTGCCACCAGCAGAGATATCAGGGGGCTGTCGGCTGAGCAGTACTTC
D gene: NA; V gene: TRBV11-3; clone size: NA; J gene: TRBJ2-7; CDR3 protein: CASSPEGSYEQYF; CDR3 DNA: TGTGCCAGCAGCCCCGAGGGGTCCTACGAGCAGTACTTC
D gene: NA; V gene: TRBV30; clone size: NA; J gene: TRBJ2-4; CDR3 protein: CAWSVGELAKNIQYF; CDR3 DNA: TGTGCCTGGAGTGTTGGGGAGCTAGCCAAAAACATTCAGTACTTC
D gene: NA; V gene: TRBV19; clone size: NA; J gene: TRBJ2-7; CDR3 protein: CASSIADNYEQYF; CDR3 DNA: TGTGCCAGTAGTATCGCGGACAATTACGAGCAGTACTTC
D gene: TRBD2; V gene: TRBV13; clone size: NA; J gene: TRBJ2-7; CDR3 protein: CASSLGRERDREQYF; CDR3 DNA: TGTGCCAGCAGCTTGGGGCGGGAGAGAGATCGCGAGCAGTACTTC
D gene: TRBD2; V gene: TRBV5-1; clone size: once; J gene: TRBJ2-3; CDR3 protein: CASSLGTSGTDTQYF; CDR3 DNA: TGCGCCAGCAGCTTAGGGACTAGCGGCACAGATACGCAGTATTTT
D gene: NA; V gene: TRBV4-3; clone size: NA; J gene: TRBJ1-4; CDR3 protein: CASSQGTNYNEKLFF; CDR3 DNA: TGCGCCAGCAGCCAAGGGACAAATTATAATGAAAAACTGTTTTTT
D gene: TRBD1; V gene: TRBV6-5; clone size: NA; J gene: TRBJ2-1; CDR3 protein: CASSYSVGQGYNEQFF; CDR3 DNA: TGTGCCAGCAGTTACTCGGTGGGACAGGGTTATAATGAGCAGTTCTTC
D gene: TRBD2; V gene: TRBV7-8; clone size: NA; J gene: TRBJ2-3; CDR3 protein: CASSLKAAGGPDTQYF; CDR3 DNA: TGTGCCAGCAGCTTAAAGGCGGCGGGAGGGCCTGATACGCAGTATTTT
D gene: NA; V gene: TRBV5-5; clone size: NA; J gene: TRBJ2-7; CDR3 protein: CASSLDGTPDGYEQYF; CDR3 DNA: TGTGCCAGCAGCTTGGACGGGACCCCGGATGGCTACGAGCAGTACTTC
D gene: NA; V gene: TRBV7-9; clone size: NA; J gene: TRBJ1-1; CDR3 protein: CASSPLGQLNTEAFF; CDR3 DNA: TGTGCCAGCAGTCCTCTTGGGCAGCTGAACACTGAAGCTTTCTTT
D gene: NA; V gene: TRBV28; clone size: NA; J gene: TRBJ1-2; CDR3 protein: CASSFFQVNYGYTF; CDR3 DNA: TGTGCCAGCAGTTTCTTTCAGGTTAACTATGGCTACACCTTC
D gene: NA; V gene: TRBV7-2; clone size: NA; J gene: TRBJ1-3; CDR3 protein: CASSFEVDNSGNTIYF; CDR3 DNA: TGTGCCAGCAGCTTCGAAGTTGACAACTCTGGAAACACCATATATTTT
D gene: NA; V gene: TRBV27; clone size: NA; J gene: TRBJ2-5; CDR3 protein: CASSPHSAGLLETQYF; CDR3 DNA: TGTGCCAGCAGTCCTCATTCCGCGGGTCTATTAGAGACCCAGTACTTC
D gene: TRBD1; V gene: TRBV6-1; clone size: NA; J gene: TRBJ1-2; CDR3 protein: CASVDWTGDGYTF; CDR3 DNA: TGTGCCAGCGTAGATTGGACAGGGGATGGCTACACCTTC
D gene: NA; V gene: TRBV27; clone size: NA; J gene: TRBJ1-5; CDR3 protein: CASSSLQGDSNQPQHF; CDR3 DNA: TGTGCCAGCAGCTCCCTACAGGGAGATAGCAATCAGCCCCAGCATTTT
D gene: TRBD1; V gene: TRBV27; clone size: NA; J gene: TRBJ2-7; CDR3 protein: CASSLFTGQVFYEQYF; CDR3 DNA: TGTGCCAGCAGCCTATTTACGGGACAGGTCTTCTACGAGCAGTACTTC
D gene: NA; V gene: TRBV30; clone size: NA; J gene: TRBJ2-7; CDR3 protein: CAWSKKTPSYEQYF; CDR3 DNA: TGTGCCTGGAGTAAGAAGACACCCTCCTACGAGCAGTACTTC
D gene: TRBD1; V gene: TRBV11-2; clone size: NA; J gene: TRBJ2-7; CDR3 protein: CASSLDPSGQGYEQYF; CDR3 DNA: TGTGCCAGCAGCTTAGATCCGTCCGGACAGGGCTACGAGCAGTACTTC
D gene: NA; V gene: TRBV5-8; clone size: NA; J gene: TRBJ2-7; CDR3 protein: CASSLMETRSYEQYF; CDR3 DNA: TGTGCCAGCAGCTTGATGGAGACCCGATCCTACGAGCAGTACTTC
D gene: NA; V gene: TRBV9; clone size: NA; J gene: TRBJ2-5; CDR3 protein: CASSREGAWETQYF; CDR3 DNA: TGTGCCAGCAGCCGGGAGGGGGCATGGGAGACCCAGTACTTC
D gene: TRBD1; V gene: TRBV7-3; clone size: NA; J gene: TRBJ1-1; CDR3 protein: CASSLTGGTGPNTEAFF; CDR3 DNA: TGTGCCAGCAGCTTAACGGGTGGGACAGGGCCGAACACTGAAGCTTTCTTT
D gene: NA; V gene: TRBV6-1; clone size: NA; J gene: TRBJ2-7; CDR3 protein: CASSEAGGGSYEQYF; CDR3 DNA: TGTGCCAGCAGTGAGGCAGGGGGGGGATCCTACGAGCAGTACTTC
D gene: NA; V gene: TRBV9; clone size: few; J gene: TRBJ1-3; CDR3 protein: CASSVEGGSGNTIYF; CDR3 DNA: TGTGCCAGCAGCGTAGAGGGCGGCTCTGGAAACACCATATATTTT